Detailed here is one T cell receptor (beta chain). This sample is part of a study of blood T cell repertoires in COVID-19. Data came from immunoSEQ multiplex PCR; TCRdb stores just in-frame clones and leaves some out. This repertoire shows 140,000 to 150,000 clones, around 80% found once; its top ten account for 5% to 6.5%. V shed 6 bases, J shed 5 bases, and the junction held 7 bases outside the gene matches. CDR3 length: 14 residues. The V gene's germline CDR1 is SNHLY and CDR2 FYNNEI. The receptor comes from a woman aged 50 to 60 who had recovered from COVID-19. The sequenced sample was PBMCs or T cells enriched from blood (not recorded which). The V and J genes are TRBV2 and TRBJ1-5; 7 bases match TRBD1. The CDR3 nucleotides are TGTGCCAGCAGGAACCGGGACAGTTATCAGCCCCAGCATTTT. Its translation: CASRNRDSYQPQHF.